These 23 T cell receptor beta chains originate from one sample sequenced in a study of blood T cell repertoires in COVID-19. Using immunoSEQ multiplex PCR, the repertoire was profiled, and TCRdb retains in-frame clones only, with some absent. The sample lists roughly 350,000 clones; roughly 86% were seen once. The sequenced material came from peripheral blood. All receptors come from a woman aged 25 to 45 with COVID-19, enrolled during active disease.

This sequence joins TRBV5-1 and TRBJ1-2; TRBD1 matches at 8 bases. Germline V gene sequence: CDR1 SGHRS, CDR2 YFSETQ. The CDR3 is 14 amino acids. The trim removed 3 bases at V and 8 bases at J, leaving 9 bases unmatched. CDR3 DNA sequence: TGCGCCAGCAGCTCCTCCGGGACAGGTCAGGGCTACACCTTC. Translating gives CASSSSGTGQGYTF.

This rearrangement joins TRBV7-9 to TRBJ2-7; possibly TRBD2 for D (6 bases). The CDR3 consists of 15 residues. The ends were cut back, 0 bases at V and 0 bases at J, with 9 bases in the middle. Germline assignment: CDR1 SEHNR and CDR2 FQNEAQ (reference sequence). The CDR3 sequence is CASSLAGGPSYEQYF. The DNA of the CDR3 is TGTGCCAGCAGCTTAGCCGGGGGACCCTCCTACGAGCAGTACTTC.

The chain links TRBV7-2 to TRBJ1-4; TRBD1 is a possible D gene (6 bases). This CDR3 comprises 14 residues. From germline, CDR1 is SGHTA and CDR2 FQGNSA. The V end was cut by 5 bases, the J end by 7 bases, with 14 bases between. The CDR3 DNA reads TGTGCCAGCAGCGAAGGACAGCTCATTGAAAAACTGTTTTTT. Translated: CASSEGQLIEKLFF. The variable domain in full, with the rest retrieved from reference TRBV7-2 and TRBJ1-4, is GAGVSQSPSNKVTEKGKDVELRCDPISGHTALYWYRQSLGQGLEFLIYFQGNSAPDKSGLPSDRFSAERTGGSVSTLTIQRTQQEDSAVYLCASSEGQLIEKLFFGSGTQLSVL.

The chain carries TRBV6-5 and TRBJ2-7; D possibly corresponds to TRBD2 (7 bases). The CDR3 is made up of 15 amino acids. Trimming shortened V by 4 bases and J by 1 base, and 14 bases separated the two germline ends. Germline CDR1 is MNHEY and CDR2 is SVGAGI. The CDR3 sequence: CASSSQAGTSYEQYF. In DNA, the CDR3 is TGTGCCAGCAGTTCCCAAGCGGGGACATCCTACGAGCAGTACTTC.

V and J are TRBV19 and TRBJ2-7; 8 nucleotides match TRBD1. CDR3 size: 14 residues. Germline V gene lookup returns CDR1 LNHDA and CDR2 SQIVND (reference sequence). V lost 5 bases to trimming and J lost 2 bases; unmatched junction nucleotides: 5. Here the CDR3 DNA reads TGTGCCAGTAGTCCCCGGGACAGGACCTACGAGCAGTACTTC. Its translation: CASSPRDRTYEQYF.

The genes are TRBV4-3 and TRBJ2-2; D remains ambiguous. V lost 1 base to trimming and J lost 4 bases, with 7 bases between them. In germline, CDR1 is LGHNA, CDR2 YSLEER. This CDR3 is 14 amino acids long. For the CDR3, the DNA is TGCGCCAGCAGCCAAGTATCTCTCACCGGGGAGCTGTTTTTT. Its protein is CASSQVSLTGELFF.

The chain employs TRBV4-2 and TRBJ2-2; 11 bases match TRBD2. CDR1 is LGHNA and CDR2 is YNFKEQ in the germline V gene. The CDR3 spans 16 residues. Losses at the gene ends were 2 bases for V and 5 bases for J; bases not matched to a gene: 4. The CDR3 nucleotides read TGTGCCAGCAGCCAATTTAGCGGGAGGGGTACCGGGGAGCTGTTTTTT. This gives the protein CASSQFSGRGTGELFF.

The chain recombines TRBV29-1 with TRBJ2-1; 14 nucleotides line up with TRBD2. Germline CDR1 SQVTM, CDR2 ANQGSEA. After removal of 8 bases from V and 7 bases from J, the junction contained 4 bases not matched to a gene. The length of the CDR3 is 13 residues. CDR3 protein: CSSGLAGANEQFF. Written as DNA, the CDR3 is TGCAGCTCGGGACTAGCGGGAGCTAATGAGCAGTTCTTC.

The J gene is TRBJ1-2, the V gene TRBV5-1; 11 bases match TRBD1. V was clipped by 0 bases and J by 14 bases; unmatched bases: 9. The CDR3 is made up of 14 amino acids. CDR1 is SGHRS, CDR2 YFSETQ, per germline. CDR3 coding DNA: TGCGCCAGCAGCTTGGCAGGACAGGGGGCGTCTTGGACCTTC. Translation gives CASSLAGQGASWTF.

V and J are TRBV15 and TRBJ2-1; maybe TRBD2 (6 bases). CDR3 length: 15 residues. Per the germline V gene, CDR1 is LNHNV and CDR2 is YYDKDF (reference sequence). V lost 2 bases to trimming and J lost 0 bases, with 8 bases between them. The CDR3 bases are TGTGCCACCAGCAGATTAGCGGACTCCTACAATGAGCAGTTCTTC. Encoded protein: CATSRLADSYNEQFF. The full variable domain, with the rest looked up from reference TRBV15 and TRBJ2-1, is DAMVIQNPRYQVTQFGKPVTLSCSQTLNHNVMYWYQQKSSQAPKLLFHYYDKDFNNEADTPDNFQSRRPNTSFCFLDIRSPGLGDTAMYLCATSRLADSYNEQFFGPGTRLTVL.

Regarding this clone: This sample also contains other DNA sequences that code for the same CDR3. CDR3 in DNA: TGCGCCAGCAGCTTCACTAGCGGGAGCAATGAGCAGTTCTTC. Translation: CASSFTSGSNEQFF. V is TRBV5-1 and J is TRBJ2-1; 11 nucleotides line up with TRBD2. Germline loops: CDR1 SGHRS, CDR2 YFSETQ. The CDR3 has 14 residues. J was trimmed by 6 bases and V by 2 bases; bases with no gene match: 1.

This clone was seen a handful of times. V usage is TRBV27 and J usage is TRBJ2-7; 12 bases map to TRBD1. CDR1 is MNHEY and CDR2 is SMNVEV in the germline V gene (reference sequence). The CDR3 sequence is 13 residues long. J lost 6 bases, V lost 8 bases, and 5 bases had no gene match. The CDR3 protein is CASGGTGGAEQYF. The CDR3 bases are TGTGCCAGCGGAGGGACAGGGGGCGCCGAGCAGTACTTC.

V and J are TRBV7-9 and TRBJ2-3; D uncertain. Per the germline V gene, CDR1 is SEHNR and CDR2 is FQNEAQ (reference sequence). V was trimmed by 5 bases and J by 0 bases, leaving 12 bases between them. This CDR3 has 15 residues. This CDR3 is CASSPTLASTDTQYF. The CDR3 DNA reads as TGTGCCAGCAGCCCCACTCTCGCTAGCACAGATACGCAGTATTTT.

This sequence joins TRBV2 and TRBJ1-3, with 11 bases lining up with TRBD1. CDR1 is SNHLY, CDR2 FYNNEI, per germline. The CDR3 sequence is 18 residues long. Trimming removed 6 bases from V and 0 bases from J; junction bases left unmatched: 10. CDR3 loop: CASRGQGEPTPSGNTIYF. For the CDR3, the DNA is TGTGCCAGCAGGGGACAGGGGGAACCTACACCCTCTGGAAACACCATATATTTT.

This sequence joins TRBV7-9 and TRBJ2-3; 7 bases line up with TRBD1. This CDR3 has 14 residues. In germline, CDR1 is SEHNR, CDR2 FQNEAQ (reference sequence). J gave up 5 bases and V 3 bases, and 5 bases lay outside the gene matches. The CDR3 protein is CASSFTGVGDTQYF. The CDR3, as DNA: TGTGCCAGCAGCTTTACAGGGGTGGGAGATACGCAGTATTTT.

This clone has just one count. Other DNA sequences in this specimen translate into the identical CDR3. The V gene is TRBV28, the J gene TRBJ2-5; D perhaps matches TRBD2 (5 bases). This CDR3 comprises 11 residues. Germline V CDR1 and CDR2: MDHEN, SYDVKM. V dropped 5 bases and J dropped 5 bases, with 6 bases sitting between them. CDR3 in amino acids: CASSPGETQYF. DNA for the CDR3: TGTGCCAGCAGTCCGGGGGAGACCCAGTACTTC.

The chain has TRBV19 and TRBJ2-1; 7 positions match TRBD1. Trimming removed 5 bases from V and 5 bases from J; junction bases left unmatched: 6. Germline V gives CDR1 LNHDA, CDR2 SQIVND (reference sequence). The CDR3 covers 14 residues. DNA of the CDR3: TGTGCCAGTAGTTCGGGGACAGTCCACAATGAGCAGTTCTTC. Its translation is CASSSGTVHNEQFF.

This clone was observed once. The CDR3 DNA reads TGCAGCGTTCAGCGGGAGCTCAACGAGCAGTACTTC. Protein sequence: CSVQRELNEQYF. The V gene is TRBV29-1, the J gene TRBJ2-7, with TRBD2 identical over 8 bases. J lost 5 bases, V lost 5 bases, and 5 bases had no gene match. This CDR3 region has 12 residues. Germline values: CDR1 SQVTM, CDR2 ANQGSEA.

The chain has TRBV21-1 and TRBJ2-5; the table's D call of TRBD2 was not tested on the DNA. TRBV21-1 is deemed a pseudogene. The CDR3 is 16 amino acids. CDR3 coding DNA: TGTGCCAGCAGCACTAGCGGGAGGGAGGCGCGGGAGACCCAGTACTTC. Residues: CASSTSGREARETQYF.

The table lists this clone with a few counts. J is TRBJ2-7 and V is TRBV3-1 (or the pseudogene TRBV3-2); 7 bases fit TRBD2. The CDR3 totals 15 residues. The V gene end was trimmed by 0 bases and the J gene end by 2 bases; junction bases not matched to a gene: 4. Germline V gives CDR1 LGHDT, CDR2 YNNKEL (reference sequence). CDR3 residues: CASSQDEGGPYEQYF. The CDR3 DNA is TGTGCCAGCAGCCAAGACGAGGGAGGGCCCTACGAGCAGTACTTC.

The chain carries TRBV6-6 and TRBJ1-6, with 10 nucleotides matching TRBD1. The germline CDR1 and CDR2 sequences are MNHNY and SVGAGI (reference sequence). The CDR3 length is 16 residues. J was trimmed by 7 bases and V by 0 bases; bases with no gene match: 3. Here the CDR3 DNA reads TGTGCCAGCAGTTACTCGCGACAGGGGGCGAATTCACCCCTCCACTTT. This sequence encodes CASSYSRQGANSPLHF.

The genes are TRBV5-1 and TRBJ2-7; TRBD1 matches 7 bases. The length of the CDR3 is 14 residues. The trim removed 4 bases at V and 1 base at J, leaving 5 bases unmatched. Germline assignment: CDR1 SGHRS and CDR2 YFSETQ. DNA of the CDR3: TGCGCCAGCAGCCTACCGGGACAGTCCTACGAGCAGTACTTC. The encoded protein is CASSLPGQSYEQYF.

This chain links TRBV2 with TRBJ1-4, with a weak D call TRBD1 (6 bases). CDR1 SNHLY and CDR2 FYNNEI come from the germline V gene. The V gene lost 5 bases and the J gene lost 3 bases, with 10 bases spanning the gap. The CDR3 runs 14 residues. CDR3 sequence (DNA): TGTGCCAGCAGTTACAGGGTTGCTAATGAAAAACTGTTTTTT. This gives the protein CASSYRVANEKLFF.